The clone carrying this T cell receptor (beta chain) was detected only a few times. As yet, its antigen is unknown. In building TCR beta libraries, iRepertoire HTBI primers were used together with Arm-PCR of CDR3 regions. TCRdb fed the multiplex PCR reads into MiXCR, producing one record per CDR3 protein. The sample contains 380,000 or so distinct CDR3 sequences, 15% to 20% of which appear only once. The data are from a study of regulatory T cells in long-lasting Graves disease. Overall study findings and caveats: Under persistent disease, TRBV28, TRBJ1-2 and TRBJ2-5 were used preferentially.

V shed 3 bases and J shed 3 bases, with 9 bases lying between them. The CDR3 is made up of 13 amino acids. Germline values: CDR1 SGHTA, CDR2 FQGNSA. As to time point: newly diagnosed GD, antithyroid drugs for less than 3 months. Researchers made the TCR library from RNA that was extracted from PBMCs. Under American Thyroid Association guidelines, Graves' disease was diagnosed. The same sample was also studied in work on T cells in Graves' hyperthyroidism and ophthalmopathy. As reported in that work: The study left out patients who had uncontrolled infection, other autoimmune disease, pregnancy or lactation. The TCR CDR3 first-round RT-PCR relied on the HTBI primer set.

Sequenced material: peripheral blood mononuclear cells (PBMCs), taken at new diagnosis, from a patient treated with antithyroid drugs. The chain links TRBV7-2 to TRBJ2-7; D gene ambiguous. The sequence derives from a woman aged 18-29 years with Graves disease. CDR3 in DNA: TGTGCCAGCAGCTTTACTCAAATCTACGAGCAGTACTTC. Its translation is CASSFTQIYEQYF.